This TCR beta chain was recorded in a study of T cells in Graves' hyperthyroidism and ophthalmopathy. Background on the study: Upon initial diagnosis and before any treatment, peripheral blood was collected. Findings of the study overall: Through a model of 13 V-J features, ophthalmopathy was separated from stable hyperthyroidism.

A roughly 10 ml volume of fresh peripheral blood provided the PBMCs. Germline values: CDR1 SGHAT, CDR2 FQNNGV. V was cut by 5 bases and J by 6 bases, with 20 bases left in between. This CDR3 has 16 amino acids. RNA transcripts served as the template for amplifying TCR beta CDR3 regions. Using the HTBI primer set, a first-round RT-PCR was run on the TCR CDR3. TCRdb itself ran the multiplex PCR reads through MiXCR, one entry per CDR3 protein. The profile covers some 620,000 distinct CDR3 sequences, with around 15% appearing a single time and 3% to 4% taken by the ten largest. This clonotype turned up a few times. The antigen is unknown.

The origin of this receptor is a woman in her 30s with Graves' hyperthyroidism. Source material: blood. The rearrangement uses TRBV11-2 and TRBJ2-1, with D perhaps being TRBD1 or TRBD2 (7 bases each). As DNA, the CDR3 is TGTGCCAGCAGCAGAGGGGTGTCAGGGGGGGGCAATGAGCAGTTCTTC. It codes for CASSRGVSGGGNEQFF.